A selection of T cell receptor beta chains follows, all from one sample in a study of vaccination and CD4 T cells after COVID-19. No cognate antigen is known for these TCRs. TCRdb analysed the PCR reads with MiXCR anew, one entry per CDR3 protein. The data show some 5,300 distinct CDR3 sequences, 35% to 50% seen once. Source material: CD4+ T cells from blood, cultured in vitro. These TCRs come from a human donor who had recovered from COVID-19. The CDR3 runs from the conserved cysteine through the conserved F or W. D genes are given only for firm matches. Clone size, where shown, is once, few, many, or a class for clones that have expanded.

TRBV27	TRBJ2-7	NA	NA	CASRKGGPLYEQYF	TGTGCCAGCAGGAAAGGGGGACCCCTCTACGAGCAGTACTTC
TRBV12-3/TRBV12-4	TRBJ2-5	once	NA	CASSWGQETQYF	TGTGCCAGCAGTTGGGGACAAGAGACCCAGTACTTC
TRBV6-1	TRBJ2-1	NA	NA	CASSRRAEAEQFF	TGTGCCAGCAGCCGTCGAGCGGAGGCTGAGCAGTTCTTC
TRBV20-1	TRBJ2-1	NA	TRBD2	CSARISGYYNEQFF	TGCAGTGCTAGGATTAGCGGGTACTACAATGAGCAGTTCTTC
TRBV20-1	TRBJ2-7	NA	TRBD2	CSARDERLVAGASYEQYF	TGCAGTGCTAGAGACGAGAGACTAGTAGCGGGCGCTTCCTACGAGCAGTACTTC
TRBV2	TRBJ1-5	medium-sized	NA	CASSGRGAGQPQHF	TGTGCCAGCAGTGGTAGGGGGGCCGGTCAGCCCCAGCATTTT
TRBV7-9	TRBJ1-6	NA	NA	CASSLSGNSPLHF	TGTGCCAGCAGCTTATCAGGAAATTCACCCCTCCACTTT
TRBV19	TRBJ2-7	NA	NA	CASSINREVEQYF	TGTGCCAGTAGTATAAACAGGGAGGTCGAGCAGTACTTC
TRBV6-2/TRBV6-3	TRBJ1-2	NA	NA	CASSYGPIGGYTF	TGTGCCAGCAGTTACGGGCCCATCGGAGGCTACACCTTC
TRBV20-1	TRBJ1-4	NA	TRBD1	CSAAGTGGEKLFF	TGCAGTGCTGCCGGGACAGGGGGGGAAAAACTGTTTTTT
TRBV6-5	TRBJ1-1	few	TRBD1	CASSSIQGISEAFF	TGTGCCAGCAGTTCGATACAGGGGATATCTGAAGCTTTCTTT
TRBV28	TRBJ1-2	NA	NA	CASKFRGYGYTF	TGTGCCAGCAAGTTTAGGGGCTATGGCTACACCTTC
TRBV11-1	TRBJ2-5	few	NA	CASSPRSAKETQYF	TGTGCCAGCAGCCCAAGGAGCGCCAAAGAGACCCAGTACTTC
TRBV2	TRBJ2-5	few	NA	CASSENREETQYF	TGTGCCAGCAGTGAGAACAGGGAAGAGACCCAGTACTTC
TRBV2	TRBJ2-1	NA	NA	CASTIYNEQFF	TGTGCCAGCACCATCTACAATGAGCAGTTCTTC
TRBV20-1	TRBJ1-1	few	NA	CSARAVLNTEAFF	TGCAGTGCTAGGGCGGTCCTGAACACTGAAGCTTTCTTT